This is a list of T cell receptor beta chains from one sample in a study of T cells in Graves' hyperthyroidism and ophthalmopathy. TCRdb re-derived calls from the multiplex PCR reads in MiXCR, one entry per CDR3 protein. The sample has hundreds of thousands of distinct CDR3 sequences, roughly 40% seen once. Source material: blood. All receptors derive from a man between 18 and 35 years old with Graves' hyperthyroidism. The CDR3 runs from the conserved cysteine through the conserved F or W. The D gene is left open where the match is weak. Where a row states a size, it is once, few, many or the class of an expanded clone; other rows omit it.

abundance	d_gene	v_gene	j_gene	len	CDR3nt	CDR3aa
few	TRBD1	TRBV13	TRBJ2-7	14	TGTGCCAGCAGTCGACAGGGGTCAAATTACGAGCAGTACTTC	CASSRQGSNYEQYF
few	.	TRBV7-8	TRBJ2-7	15	TGTGCCAGCAGCTTTTCGGACAACGGATTCTACGAGCAGTACTTC	CASSFSDNGFYEQYF
.	.	TRBV20-1	TRBJ2-5	12	TGCAGTGTTCAGACGGATATGGAGACCCAGTACTTC	CSVQTDMETQYF
.	.	TRBV20-1	TRBJ2-2	17	TGCAGTGCCGTCGAGGTAGCGGAGACTCCGAACACCGGGGAGCTGTTTTTT	CSAVEVAETPNTGELFF
few	TRBD1	TRBV5-1	TRBJ1-3	15	TGCGCCAGCAGCATCGGACAGGGGACTGGAAACACCATATATTTT	CASSIGQGTGNTIYF
.	TRBD2	TRBV6-5	TRBJ2-5	18	TGTGCCAGCAGTTACCCGGATCCGGGGGGGGACTACCAAGAGACCCAGTACTTC	CASSYPDPGGDYQETQYF
.	.	TRBV4-1	TRBJ2-7	15	TGCGCCAGCAGCCAAGTTATCGGCTATTCCTACGAGCAGTACTTC	CASSQVIGYSYEQYF
.	TRBD1	TRBV10-3	TRBJ1-2	14	TGTGCCATCAAGGGTGAGGACAGGGGACACGGCTACACCTTC	CAIKGEDRGHGYTF
.	.	TRBV11-2	TRBJ2-7	14	TGTGCCAGCAGCTCTCGGCTCCAGCCCTACGAGCAGTACTTC	CASSSRLQPYEQYF
few	.	TRBV6-1	TRBJ1-5	14	TGTGCCAGCAGGCCGGACAGCCGTTTGCAGCCCCAGCATTTT	CASRPDSRLQPQHF
.	.	TRBV9	TRBJ2-5	15	TGTGCCAGCAGCTCCCAAGGGATCCCACAAGAGACCCAGTACTTC	CASSSQGIPQETQYF
.	.	TRBV9	TRBJ2-7	13	TGTGCCAGCGGCAGAGGCACGGCTGGCGAGCAGTACTTC	CASGRGTAGEQYF
.	TRBD1	TRBV24-1	TRBJ1-2	16	TGTGCCAGCAGTTACGTTGCCGGGACAGGGATCGATGGCTACACCTTC	CASSYVAGTGIDGYTF
.	.	TRBV7-8	TRBJ1-5	14	TGTGCCAGCAGTGAAGTTATGGGATCTGGGCCCCAGCATTTT	CASSEVMGSGPQHF
few	.	TRBV5-1	TRBJ2-7	16	TGCGCCAGCAGCCCCCACGGAGGGTCCAGCTCCTACGAGCAGTACTTC	CASSPHGGSSSYEQYF
.	.	TRBV4-2	TRBJ2-7	15	TGTGCCAGCAGCCAAGAGGGGACCCCTACGGCCGAGCAGTACTTC	CASSQEGTPTAEQYF
few	.	TRBV19	TRBJ2-6	16	TGTGCCAGTAGCGCCCGCAGGGGCTCTGGGGCCAACGTCCTGACTTTC	CASSARRGSGANVLTF
.	TRBD1	TRBV20-1	TRBJ1-4	16	TGCAGTGCTAGAGATATTAGGACAGGGGTTCGTGAAAAACTGTTTTTT	CSARDIRTGVREKLFF
many	.	TRBV20-1	TRBJ2-5	15	TGCAGTGCAACCGTACGGGCCCCTGGGAGGGAGACCCAGTACTTC	CSATVRAPGRETQYF
.	.	TRBV11-2	TRBJ1-5	13	TGTGCCAGCAGCTTAGGTCACTCGGGACCCCAGCATTTT	CASSLGHSGPQHF
.	.	TRBV20-1	TRBJ2-5	14	TGCAGTGCGCTAGGTCGGAGCAACCAAGAGACCCAGTACTTC	CSALGRSNQETQYF
.	.	TRBV9	TRBJ1-6	15	TGTGCCAGCAGCCCACGGACGGGAAGGAGCTCACCCCTCCACTTT	CASSPRTGRSSPLHF
.	TRBD1	TRBV25-1	TRBJ1-2	13	TGTGCCAGCGGGGGACAGGCTAACTATGGCTACACCTTC	CASGGQANYGYTF
many	.	TRBV7-8	TRBJ2-7	13	TGTGCCAGCAGAATAGGGGCAGGGGACGAGCAGTACTTC	CASRIGAGDEQYF
.	TRBD2	TRBV7-8	TRBJ2-3	17	TGTGCCAGCACCACGGGCCGGGGACTAGGGGGCACAGATACGCAGTATTTT	CASTTGRGLGGTDTQYF
.	TRBD1	TRBV6-6	TRBJ2-5	15	TGTGCCAGCAGGGGGACAGCGGCCACCCAAGAGACCCAGTACTTC	CASRGTAATQETQYF
few	.	TRBV13	TRBJ1-1	15	TGTGCCAGCAGCTTTGAGAGGGGGTTGAACACTGAAGCTTTCTTT	CASSFERGLNTEAFF